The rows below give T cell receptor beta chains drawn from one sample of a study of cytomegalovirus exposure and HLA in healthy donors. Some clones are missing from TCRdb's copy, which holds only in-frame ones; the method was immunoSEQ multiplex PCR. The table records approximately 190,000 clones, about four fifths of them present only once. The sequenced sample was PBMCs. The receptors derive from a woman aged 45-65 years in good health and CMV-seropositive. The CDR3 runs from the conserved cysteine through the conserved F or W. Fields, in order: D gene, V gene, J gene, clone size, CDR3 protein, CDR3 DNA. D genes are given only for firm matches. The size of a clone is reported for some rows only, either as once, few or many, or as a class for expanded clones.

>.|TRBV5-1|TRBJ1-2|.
CASSLDSYGYTF
TGCGCCAGCAGCTTGGACAGCTATGGCTACACCTTC
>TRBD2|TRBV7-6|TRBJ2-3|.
CASSFGTSGGDTDTQYF
TGTGCCAGCAGCTTTGGGACTAGCGGGGGTGACACAGATACGCAGTATTTT
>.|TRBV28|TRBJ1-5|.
CASSWPDGRGQPQHF
TGTGCCAGCAGTTGGCCCGATGGGAGGGGACAGCCCCAGCATTTT
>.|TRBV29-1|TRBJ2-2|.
CSVARDPSGELFF
TGCAGCGTTGCGCGGGACCCCTCCGGGGAGCTGTTTTTT
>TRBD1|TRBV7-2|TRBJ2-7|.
CASSERDSRLDTTYEQYF
TGTGCCAGCAGCGAGAGGGACAGCCGACTGGATACGACCTACGAGCAGTACTTC
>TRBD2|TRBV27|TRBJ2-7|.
CASSLGGGDEQYF
TGTGCCAGCAGTTTAGGCGGGGGGGACGAGCAGTACTTC
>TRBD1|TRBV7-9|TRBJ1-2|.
CASSPNRGLGYGYTF
TGTGCCAGCAGCCCGAACAGGGGGCTGGGCTATGGCTACACCTTC
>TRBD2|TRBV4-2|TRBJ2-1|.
CASSQDQAGYNEQFF
TGTGCCAGCAGCCAAGATCAAGCGGGGTACAATGAGCAGTTCTTC
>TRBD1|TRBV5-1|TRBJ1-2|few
CASSSAGTGLSYGYTF
TGCGCCAGCAGTTCTGCCGGGACAGGGTTGAGCTATGGCTACACCTTC
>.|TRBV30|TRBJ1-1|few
CAWSEAAQGASPSLEAFF
TGCGCCTGGAGTGAGGCGGCACAGGGTGCTAGTCCATCTCTCGAAGCTTTCTTT
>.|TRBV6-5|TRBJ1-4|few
CASTPTRGGREKLFF
TGTGCCAGCACCCCCACGCGGGGGGGACGTGAAAAACTGTTTTTT
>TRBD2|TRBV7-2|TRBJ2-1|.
CASSLTGTREYNEQFF
TGTGCCAGCAGCTTAACCGGGACTAGAGAATACAATGAGCAGTTCTTC
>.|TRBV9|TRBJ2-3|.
CASSGLGASTDTQYF
TGTGCCAGCAGCGGCCTTGGGGCCAGCACAGATACGCAGTATTTT
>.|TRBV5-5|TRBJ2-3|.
CASSLRGPPDTQYF
TGTGCCAGCAGCTTGAGGGGCCCCCCAGATACGCAGTATTTT
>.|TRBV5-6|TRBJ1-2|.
CASSLQTAYGHTF
TGTGCCAGCAGCCTCCAAACAGCCTATGGCCACACCTTC
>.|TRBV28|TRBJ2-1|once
CASSTPNTYNEQFF
TGTGCCAGCAGTACCCCAAATACTTACAATGAGCAGTTCTTC
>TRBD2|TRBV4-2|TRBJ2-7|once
CASSPGTSGGAHEQYF
TGTGCCAGCAGCCCCGGGACTAGCGGGGGGGCTCACGAGCAGTACTTC
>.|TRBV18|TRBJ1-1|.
CASSPTGPGDWTEAFF
TGTGCCAGCTCACCAACAGGCCCGGGGGATTGGACTGAAGCTTTCTTT
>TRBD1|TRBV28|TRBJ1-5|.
CASSGMRTGGFKPQHF
TGTGCCAGCAGTGGTATGCGGACAGGGGGTTTCAAGCCCCAGCATTTT
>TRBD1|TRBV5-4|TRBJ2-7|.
CASSLRQGSYEQYF
TGTGCCAGCAGCCTCCGACAGGGAAGCTACGAGCAGTACTTC
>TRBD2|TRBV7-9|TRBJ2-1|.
CASSLVTSGGAQEQFF
TGTGCCAGCAGCTTAGTAACTAGCGGGGGGGCTCAAGAGCAGTTCTTC
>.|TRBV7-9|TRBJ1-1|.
CASRTGGVASTEAFF
TGTGCCAGCAGAACTGGAGGGGTCGCAAGCACTGAAGCTTTCTTT
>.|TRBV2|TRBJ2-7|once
CASSRGYEQYF
TGTGCCAGCAGCAGGGGCTACGAGCAGTACTTC
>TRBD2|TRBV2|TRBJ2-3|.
CASSPGTSGVTDTQYF
TGTGCCAGCAGTCCCGGGACTAGCGGGGTCACAGATACGCAGTATTTT
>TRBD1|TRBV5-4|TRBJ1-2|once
CASSQDRDRILF
TGTGCCAGCAGCCAAGATAGGGACAGGATACTCTTC
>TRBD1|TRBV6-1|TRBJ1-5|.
CASRGDSLNQPQHF
TGTGCCAGCAGGGGGGACAGCCTCAATCAGCCCCAGCATTTT
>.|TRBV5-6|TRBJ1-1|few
CASSWDTGFTEAFF
TGTGCCAGCAGCTGGGACACAGGGTTCACTGAAGCTTTCTTT
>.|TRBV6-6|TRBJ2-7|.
CASSYSPANEQYF
TGTGCCAGCAGTTACTCCCCCGCTAACGAGCAGTACTTC
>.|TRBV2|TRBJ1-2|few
CASSVTGYGYTF
TGTGCCAGCAGTGTAACGGGCTATGGCTACACCTTC
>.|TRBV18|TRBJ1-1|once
CASSPVTGNTEAFF
TGTGCCAGCTCACCTGTGACAGGGAACACTGAAGCTTTCTTT
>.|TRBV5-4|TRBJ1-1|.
CASSLGDRNTEAFF
TGTGCCAGCAGCTTGGGTGACAGGAACACTGAAGCTTTCTTT
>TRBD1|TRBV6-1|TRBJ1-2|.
CASSSGTVWSYTF
TGTGCCAGCAGTTCCGGGACAGTATGGAGCTACACCTTC
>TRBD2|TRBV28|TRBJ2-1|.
CASTPPSGVSSYNEQFF
TGTGCGAGCACCCCCCCTAGCGGGGTGAGCTCCTACAATGAGCAGTTCTTC
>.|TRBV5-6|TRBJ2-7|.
CASSPILQGRVGNEQYF
TGTGCCAGCAGCCCGATCCTACAGGGAAGGGTCGGAAACGAGCAGTACTTC
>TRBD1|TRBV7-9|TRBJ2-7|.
CASSSGTGGLYEQYF
TGTGCCAGCAGCTCGGGGACAGGGGGCCTATACGAGCAGTACTTC
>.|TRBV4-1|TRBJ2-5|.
CASSGGAAGQETQYF
TGCGCCAGCAGTGGGGGGGCCGCGGGGCAAGAGACCCAGTACTTC
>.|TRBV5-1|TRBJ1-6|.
CASREPPIGISPLHF
TGCGCCAGCCGCGAGCCGCCGATCGGGATTTCACCCCTCCACTTT
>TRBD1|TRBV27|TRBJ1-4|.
CASSFTGQGLTNEKLFF
TGTGCCAGCAGTTTCACCGGACAGGGGTTAACTAATGAAAAACTGTTTTTT
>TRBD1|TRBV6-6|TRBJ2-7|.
CASSYGTGAYEQYF
TGTGCCAGCAGTTACGGGACAGGGGCCTACGAGCAGTACTTC
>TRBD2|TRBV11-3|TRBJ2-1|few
CASSLGGLADPYNEQFF
TGTGCCAGCAGCTTAGGTGGACTAGCGGACCCATACAATGAGCAGTTCTTC
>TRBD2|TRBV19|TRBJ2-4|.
CASSIGLAGVNIQYF
TGTGCCAGTAGTATAGGACTAGCGGGGGTAAACATTCAGTACTTC
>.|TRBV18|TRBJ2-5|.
CASTESQETQYF
TGTGCCAGTACAGAGAGCCAAGAGACCCAGTACTTC
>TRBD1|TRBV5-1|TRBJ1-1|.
CASSLEGDTGGTEAFF
TGCGCCAGCAGCTTGGAGGGGGACACAGGGGGGACTGAAGCTTTCTTT
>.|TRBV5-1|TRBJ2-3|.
CASSLEHRTDTQYF
TGCGCCAGCAGCTTGGAGCACCGCACAGATACGCAGTATTTT
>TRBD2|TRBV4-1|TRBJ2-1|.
CASSQEGRLALYNEQFF
TGCGCCAGCAGCCAAGAAGGGCGACTAGCCCTCTACAATGAGCAGTTCTTC
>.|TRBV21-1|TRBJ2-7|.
CASSSRGGASMTHEQYF
TGTGCCAGCAGCTCCAGAGGGGGCGCTTCCATGACCCACGAGCAGTACTTC
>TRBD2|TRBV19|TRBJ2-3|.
CASSRTSGGAFTDTQYF
TGTGCCAGTAGTAGGACTAGCGGGGGGGCCTTCACAGATACGCAGTATTTT
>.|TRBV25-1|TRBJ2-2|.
CASSERGSGLRELFF
TGTGCCAGCAGTGAAAGGGGTAGCGGTCTCAGGGAGCTGTTTTTT
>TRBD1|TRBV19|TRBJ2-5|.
CASKVQGAGETQYF
TGTGCCAGTAAGGTTCAGGGGGCTGGGGAGACCCAGTACTTC